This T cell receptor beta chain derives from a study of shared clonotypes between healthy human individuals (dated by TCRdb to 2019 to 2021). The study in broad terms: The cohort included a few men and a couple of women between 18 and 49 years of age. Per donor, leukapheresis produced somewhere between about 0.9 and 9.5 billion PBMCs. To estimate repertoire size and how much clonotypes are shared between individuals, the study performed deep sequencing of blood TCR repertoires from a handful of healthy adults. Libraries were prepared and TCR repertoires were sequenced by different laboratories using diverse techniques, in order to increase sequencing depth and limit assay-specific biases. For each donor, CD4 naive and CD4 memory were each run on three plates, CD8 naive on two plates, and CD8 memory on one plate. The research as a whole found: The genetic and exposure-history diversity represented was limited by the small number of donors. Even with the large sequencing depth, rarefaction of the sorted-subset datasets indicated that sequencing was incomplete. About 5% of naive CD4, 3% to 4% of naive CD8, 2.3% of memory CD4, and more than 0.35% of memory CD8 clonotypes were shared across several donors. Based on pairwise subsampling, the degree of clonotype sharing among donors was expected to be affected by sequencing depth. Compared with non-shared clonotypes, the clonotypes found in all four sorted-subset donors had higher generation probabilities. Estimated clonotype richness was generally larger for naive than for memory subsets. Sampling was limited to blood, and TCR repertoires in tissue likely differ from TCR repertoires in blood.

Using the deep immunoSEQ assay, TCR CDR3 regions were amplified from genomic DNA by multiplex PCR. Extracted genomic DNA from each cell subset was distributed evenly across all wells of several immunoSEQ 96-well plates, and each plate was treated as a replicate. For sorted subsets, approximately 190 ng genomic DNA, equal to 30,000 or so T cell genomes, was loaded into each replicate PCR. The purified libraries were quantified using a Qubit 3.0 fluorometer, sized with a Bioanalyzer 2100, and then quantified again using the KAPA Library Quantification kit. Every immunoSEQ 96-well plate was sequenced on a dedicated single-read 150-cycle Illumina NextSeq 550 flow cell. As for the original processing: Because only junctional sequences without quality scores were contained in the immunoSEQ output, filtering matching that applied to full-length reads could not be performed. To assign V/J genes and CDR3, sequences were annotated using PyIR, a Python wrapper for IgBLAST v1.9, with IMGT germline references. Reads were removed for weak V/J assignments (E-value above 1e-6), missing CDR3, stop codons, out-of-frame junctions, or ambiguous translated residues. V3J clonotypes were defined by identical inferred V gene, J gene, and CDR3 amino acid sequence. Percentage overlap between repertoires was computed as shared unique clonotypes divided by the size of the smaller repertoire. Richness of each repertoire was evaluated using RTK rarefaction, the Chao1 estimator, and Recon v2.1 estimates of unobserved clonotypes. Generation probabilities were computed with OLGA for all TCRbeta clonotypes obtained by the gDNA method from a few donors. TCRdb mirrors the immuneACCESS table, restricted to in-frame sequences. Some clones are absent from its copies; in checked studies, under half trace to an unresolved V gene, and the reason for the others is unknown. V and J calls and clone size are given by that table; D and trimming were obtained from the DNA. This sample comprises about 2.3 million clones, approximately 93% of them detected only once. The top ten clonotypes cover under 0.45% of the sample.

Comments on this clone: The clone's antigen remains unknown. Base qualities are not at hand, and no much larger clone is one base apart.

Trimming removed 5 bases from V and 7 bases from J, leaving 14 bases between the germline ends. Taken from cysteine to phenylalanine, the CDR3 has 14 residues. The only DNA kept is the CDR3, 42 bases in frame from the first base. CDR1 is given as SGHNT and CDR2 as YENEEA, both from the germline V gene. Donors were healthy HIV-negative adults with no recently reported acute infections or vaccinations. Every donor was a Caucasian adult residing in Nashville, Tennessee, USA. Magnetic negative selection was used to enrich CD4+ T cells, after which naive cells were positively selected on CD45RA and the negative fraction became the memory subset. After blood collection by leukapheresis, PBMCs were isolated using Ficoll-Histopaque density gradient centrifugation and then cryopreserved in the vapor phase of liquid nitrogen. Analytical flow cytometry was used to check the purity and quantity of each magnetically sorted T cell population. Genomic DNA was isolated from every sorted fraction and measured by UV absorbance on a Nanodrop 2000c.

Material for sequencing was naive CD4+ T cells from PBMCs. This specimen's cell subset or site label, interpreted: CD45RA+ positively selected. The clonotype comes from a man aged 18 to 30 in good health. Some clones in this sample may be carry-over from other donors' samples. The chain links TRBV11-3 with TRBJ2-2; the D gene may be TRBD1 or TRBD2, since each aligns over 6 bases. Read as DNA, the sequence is TGTGCCAGCAGCAAGGGGGGTTTCGGCGGGGAGCTGTTTTTT. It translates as CASSKGGFGGELFF.